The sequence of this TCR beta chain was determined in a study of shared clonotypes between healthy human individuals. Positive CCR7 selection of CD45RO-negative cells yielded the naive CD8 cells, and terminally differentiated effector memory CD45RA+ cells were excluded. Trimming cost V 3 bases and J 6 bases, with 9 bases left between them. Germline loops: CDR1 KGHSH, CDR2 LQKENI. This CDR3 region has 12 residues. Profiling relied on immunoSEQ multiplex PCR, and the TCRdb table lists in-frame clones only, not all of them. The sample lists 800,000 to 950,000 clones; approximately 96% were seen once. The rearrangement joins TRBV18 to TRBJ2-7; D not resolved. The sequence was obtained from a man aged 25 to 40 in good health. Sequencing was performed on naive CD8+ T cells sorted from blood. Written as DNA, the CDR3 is TGTGCCAGCTCACCCCTCGACGGCGAGCAGTACTTC. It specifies CASSPLDGEQYF.